The clone carrying this T cell receptor beta chain appeared many times. The antigen is not known. This sample was included in a study of metastatic and nonmetastatic thyroid tumors. Study as a whole: Malignant and benign thyroid patients had repertoires compared in peripheral blood and tumor or nodule tissue.

Germline V gene sequence: CDR1 SGHRS, CDR2 YFSETQ. V shed 3 bases, J shed 4 bases, and the junction held 6 bases outside the gene matches. CDR3 length equals 16 residues. The study, taken as a whole, reports: Malignant thyroid tumors reportedly exceeded benign nodules significantly in TCR beta diversity, with the difference appearing in blood and tumor.

Patients were all untreated before their thyroid surgery. Per the authors' pipeline: A classifier for distant metastasis in papillary thyroid cancer was constructed using CDR3 differences observed across clinicopathological groups. TCRdb re-called clones from the PCR reads using MiXCR. These V and J calls originate from TCRdb's pipeline instead of the authors' own analysis. Of about 69,000 clones listed, 14% are singletons. The rearrangement links TRBV5-1 to TRBJ2-1, with 11 bases identical to TRBD2. This TCR derives from a male donor with papillary thyroid cancer or a benign thyroid nodule (not recorded which). Some clones in this sample may be carry-over from other donors' samples. The sequenced material came from blood. The CDR3 region is CASSSPSSGRYNEQFF. As DNA, the CDR3 is TGCGCCAGCAGCTCGCCTTCTAGCGGGAGGTACAATGAGCAGTTCTTC.